These T cell receptor beta chains were read from a single sample in a study of prognosis after radiotherapy for stage I lung cancer. TCRdb re-called the multiplex PCR reads through MiXCR, storing one row per CDR3 protein. The sample records roughly 11,000 distinct CDR3 sequences, around 55% being singletons. The material sequenced was PBMCs, taken before or after stereotactic body radiation therapy (not recorded which). The receptors were gathered from a donor aged 50 or older with non-small cell lung cancer. CDR3s include the opening cysteine and the closing phenylalanine or tryptophan. The order of the fields is V gene, D gene, J gene, clone size, CDR3 protein, CDR3 DNA. The D gene is left open where the match is weak. Clone size is stated in some rows and not others, as once, few, many or a class when expanded.

V gene: TRBV5-8
D gene: NA
J gene: TRBJ1-1
clone size: NA
CDR3 protein: CAGGTTSVNTEAFF
CDR3 DNA: TGTGCCGGAGGGACAACGTCCGTGAACACTGAAGCTTTCTTT

V gene: TRBV5-1
D gene: TRBD2
J gene: TRBJ2-3
clone size: medium-sized
CDR3 protein: CASSLQGLAGSDTQYF
CDR3 DNA: TGCGCCAGCAGCTTACAGGGACTAGCGGGATCAGATACGCAGTATTTT

V gene: TRBV12-3/TRBV12-4
D gene: NA
J gene: TRBJ1-1
clone size: NA
CDR3 protein: CASSLALGGTEAFF
CDR3 DNA: TGTGCCAGCAGTTTAGCGTTGGGGGGGACTGAAGCTTTCTTT

V gene: TRBV27
D gene: TRBD1
J gene: TRBJ2-7
clone size: NA
CDR3 protein: CASSFLGQGSYEQYF
CDR3 DNA: TGTGCCAGCAGTTTCTTAGGACAGGGATCCTACGAGCAGTACTTC

V gene: TRBV10-2
D gene: NA
J gene: TRBJ1-2
clone size: NA
CDR3 protein: CASSDLADGPRLGYTF
CDR3 DNA: TGCGCCAGCAGTGATCTCGCGGACGGTCCCCGCCTGGGCTACACCTTC

V gene: TRBV18
D gene: NA
J gene: TRBJ2-1
clone size: many
CDR3 protein: CASSLARGNNEQSF
CDR3 DNA: TGTGCCAGCTCACTAGCGCGGGGCAACAATGAGCAGTCCTTC

V gene: TRBV20-1
D gene: NA
J gene: TRBJ2-5
clone size: many
CDR3 protein: CSATPSFNVETQYF
CDR3 DNA: TGCAGTGCTACCCCTAGCTTTAATGTCGAGACCCAGTACTTC

V gene: TRBV6-2/TRBV6-3
D gene: NA
J gene: TRBJ1-1
clone size: NA
CDR3 protein: CASSYSGRGAALEAFF
CDR3 DNA: TGTGCCAGCAGTTACAGTGGCAGGGGAGCCGCCCTTGAAGCTTTCTTT

V gene: TRBV19
D gene: TRBD2
J gene: TRBJ2-2
clone size: NA
CDR3 protein: CATDHRLAGVRELFF
CDR3 DNA: TGTGCCACCGATCATAGGCTAGCGGGAGTTCGGGAGCTGTTTTTT

V gene: TRBV6-9
D gene: NA
J gene: TRBJ2-7
clone size: few
CDR3 protein: CASSYGQNIYEQYF
CDR3 DNA: TGTGCCAGCAGTTACGGGCAGAATATATACGAGCAGTACTTC

V gene: TRBV7-2
D gene: NA
J gene: TRBJ2-5
clone size: NA
CDR3 protein: CASSFERQGQGTQYF
CDR3 DNA: TGTGCCAGCAGCTTTGAGCGTCAGGGGCAAGGGACCCAGTACTTC

V gene: TRBV6-2/TRBV6-3
D gene: TRBD1
J gene: TRBJ2-3
clone size: NA
CDR3 protein: CASSPGQTSTDTQYF
CDR3 DNA: TGTGCCAGCAGTCCGGGACAGACTAGCACAGATACGCAGTATTTT

V gene: TRBV5-1
D gene: TRBD1
J gene: TRBJ1-4
clone size: few
CDR3 protein: CASSAQQGWKLFF
CDR3 DNA: TGCGCCAGCAGCGCCCAACAGGGGTGGAAACTGTTTTTT

V gene: TRBV28
D gene: NA
J gene: TRBJ1-1
clone size: NA
CDR3 protein: CATTTGPVTEAFF
CDR3 DNA: TGTGCCACCACTACAGGGCCGGTCACTGAAGCTTTCTTT

V gene: TRBV20-1
D gene: NA
J gene: TRBJ2-7
clone size: NA
CDR3 protein: CSASTVSYEQYF
CDR3 DNA: TGCAGTGCTTCGACAGTTTCCTACGAGCAGTACTTC

V gene: TRBV11-3
D gene: TRBD1
J gene: TRBJ2-1
clone size: NA
CDR3 protein: CASSDNRGRGGEQFF
CDR3 DNA: TGTGCCAGCAGCGATAACAGGGGGCGAGGGGGCGAGCAGTTCTTC

V gene: TRBV11-3
D gene: TRBD2
J gene: TRBJ2-1
clone size: medium-sized
CDR3 protein: CASSPQSGSNEQFF
CDR3 DNA: TGTGCCAGCAGCCCCCAAAGCGGGAGCAATGAGCAGTTCTTC

V gene: TRBV7-2
D gene: NA
J gene: TRBJ2-7
clone size: medium-sized
CDR3 protein: CASSRAGYEQYF
CDR3 DNA: TGTGCCAGCAGCCGGGCCGGATACGAGCAGTACTTC

V gene: TRBV9
D gene: TRBD2
J gene: TRBJ2-2
clone size: medium-sized
CDR3 protein: CASSPRGQAGGSGELFF
CDR3 DNA: TGTGCCAGCAGCCCCCGGGGCCAAGCGGGAGGTAGCGGGGAGCTGTTTTTT

V gene: TRBV28
D gene: TRBD2
J gene: TRBJ2-1
clone size: once
CDR3 protein: CASSLDIASGRGGEQFF
CDR3 DNA: TGTGCCAGCAGCCTTGATATTGCTAGCGGGAGAGGGGGTGAGCAGTTCTTC

V gene: TRBV19
D gene: NA
J gene: TRBJ1-2
clone size: NA
CDR3 protein: CASRPEVRGYGYTF
CDR3 DNA: TGTGCCAGTAGGCCGGAGGTCCGGGGCTATGGCTACACCTTC

V gene: TRBV19
D gene: NA
J gene: TRBJ2-7
clone size: NA
CDR3 protein: CASSISGSYEQYF
CDR3 DNA: TGTGCCAGTAGTATCTCAGGGTCCTACGAGCAGTACTTC

V gene: TRBV20-1
D gene: TRBD2
J gene: TRBJ2-3
clone size: many
CDR3 protein: CSARARTGTSFTDTQYF
CDR3 DNA: TGCAGTGCTAGAGCCCGGACCGGGACTAGCTTTACAGATACGCAGTATTTT

V gene: TRBV6-2/TRBV6-3
D gene: TRBD1
J gene: TRBJ1-2
clone size: NA
CDR3 protein: CASSAGTAFGYGYTF
CDR3 DNA: TGTGCCAGCAGTGCCGGGACAGCGTTTGGCTATGGCTACACCTTC

V gene: TRBV28
D gene: NA
J gene: TRBJ2-7
clone size: medium-sized
CDR3 protein: CASSFRGLSEQYF
CDR3 DNA: TGTGCCAGCAGTTTCCGAGGACTCTCCGAGCAGTACTTC

V gene: TRBV9
D gene: TRBD2
J gene: TRBJ2-2
clone size: NA
CDR3 protein: CASSTSMAGVTGELFF
CDR3 DNA: TGTGCCAGCAGCACCAGCATGGCGGGAGTTACCGGGGAGCTGTTTTTT

V gene: TRBV6-1
D gene: NA
J gene: TRBJ1-6
clone size: NA
CDR3 protein: CASVGGSGSPLHF
CDR3 DNA: TGTGCCAGCGTTGGGGGGAGCGGATCACCCCTCCACTTT

V gene: TRBV18
D gene: NA
J gene: TRBJ1-2
clone size: NA
CDR3 protein: CASSPDSVDGYTF
CDR3 DNA: TGTGCCAGCTCACCAGACAGTGTGGATGGCTACACCTTC

V gene: TRBV7-7
D gene: NA
J gene: TRBJ2-5
clone size: medium-sized
CDR3 protein: CASSLGRAETQYF
CDR3 DNA: TGTGCTAGCAGCTTAGGGCGGGCCGAGACCCAGTACTTC

V gene: TRBV4-2
D gene: NA
J gene: TRBJ1-5
clone size: medium-sized
CDR3 protein: CASSQDYDQPQHF
CDR3 DNA: TGTGCCAGCAGCCAAGATTACGATCAGCCCCAGCATTTT

V gene: TRBV6-5
D gene: TRBD2
J gene: TRBJ2-7
clone size: NA
CDR3 protein: CASSYSTGGSYDQYF
CDR3 DNA: TGTGCCAGCAGTTACTCGACGGGAGGATCCTACGATCAGTACTTC

V gene: TRBV7-9
D gene: NA
J gene: TRBJ1-5
clone size: NA
CDR3 protein: CASSSYERGYQPQHF
CDR3 DNA: TGTGCCAGCAGCTCATACGAGCGGGGCTATCAGCCCCAGCATTTT

V gene: TRBV19
D gene: NA
J gene: TRBJ1-2
clone size: medium-sized
CDR3 protein: CASNPSLNYGYTF
CDR3 DNA: TGTGCCAGTAACCCCAGCTTAAACTATGGCTACACCTTC

V gene: TRBV12-3/TRBV12-4
D gene: NA
J gene: TRBJ1-2
clone size: NA
CDR3 protein: CASSIMGRHGYTF
CDR3 DNA: TGTGCCAGCAGTATAATGGGACGACATGGCTACACCTTC

V gene: TRBV5-1
D gene: NA
J gene: TRBJ2-5
clone size: medium-sized
CDR3 protein: CASSLAMEETQYF
CDR3 DNA: TGCGCCAGCAGCTTGGCCATGGAAGAGACCCAGTACTTC

V gene: TRBV20-1
D gene: TRBD2
J gene: TRBJ2-1
clone size: NA
CDR3 protein: CSAGGVSGRTYNERFF
CDR3 DNA: TGCAGTGCTGGAGGAGTGAGCGGGAGGACTTACAATGAGCGGTTCTTC

V gene: TRBV25-1
D gene: NA
J gene: TRBJ1-1
clone size: NA
CDR3 protein: CDSSEMEGDLAEAFF
CDR3 DNA: TGTGACAGCAGTGAGATGGAAGGGGATTTGGCTGAAGCTTTCTTT